This record concerns one T cell receptor beta chain sequence. The antigen remains unidentified. Treatment denoted: around 19 received Ad26.COV2.S at low or high dose, single or two shots; 5 received placebo; per-sample allocation not given. At day 63 after the first vaccine or placebo injection, samples were drawn. V lost 2 bases and J lost 5, with 7 bases in between. Germline V gene sequence: CDR1 SGHTA, CDR2 FQGTGA. CDR3 length: 13 amino acids. The data are from a study of Ad26.COV2.S vaccination and SARS-CoV-2 variants. The study, taken as a whole, reports: Breadth, reportedly substantial, characterized the spike-specific CD8+ and CD4+ T cell responses after vaccination. The TCR breadth and depth analyses may have produced an underestimate of total T cell responses.

Measured with immunoSEQ multiplex PCR; TCRdb has only the in-frame clones, and not every one. Here the sample spans 350,000 to 500,000 clones, approximately 92% being singletons. The sequencing here drew on peripheral blood, taken in a trial of Ad26.COV2.S vaccine versus placebo. The clonotype comes from a person between 18 and 65 years old who received the Ad26.COV2.S COVID-19 vaccine or a placebo. V is TRBV7-3 and J is TRBJ2-1; the D is unclear. The CDR3 bases are TGTGCCAGCAGCTTACTCACGGACAATGAGCAGTTCTTC. As protein: CASSLLTDNEQFF.